These 30 T cell receptor beta chains share one sample of origin, sequenced in a study of tumor-infiltrating lymphocytes in primary liver carcinoma. Co-extraction yielded RNA and DNA from roughly 21-30 mg of unsorted bulk tissue. Starting material of 450 to 550 ng total RNA yielded TCR beta cDNA via a constant-region primer. Three rounds of nested multiplex PCR with slightly modified ARM-PCR produced TCR beta libraries. A C-beta reverse primer and TRBV1-TRBV30 forward primers served in each of the first two PCR rounds, at ten to eleven cycles apiece. TCRdb passed the multiplex PCR reads through MiXCR, listing each CDR3 protein once. This sample has 55,000 to 70,000 distinct CDR3 sequences, with around 64% found just once. Sequenced material: liver tumor tissue from sampling region 2. Subset specified: tumor region T2, inferior pole. The receptor source for this set is a man aged 40-49 years with primary liver carcinoma and hepatitis B virus infection.

This sequence joins TRBV5-1 and TRBJ1-2, with D perhaps matching TRBD1 (6 bases). Trimming took 6 bases from V and 5 from J, leaving 17 bases between them. This CDR3 spans 14 amino acids. Germline loops: CDR1 SGHRS, CDR2 YFSETQ. The CDR3 nucleotides are TGCGCCAGCACACGGGGGCTTATGGAGTATGGCTACACCTTC. Translated, it gives CASTRGLMEYGYTF.

The chain employs TRBV12-3 or TRBV12-4 and TRBJ1-1, with unresolved D. This CDR3 has 12 amino acids. V lost 3 bases and J 14 bases, leaving 16 bases between the germline ends. In DNA, the CDR3 is TGTGCCAGCAGTTTTAAGAACACTGGAGCCTTCTTT. Translated: CASSFKNTGAFF.

The genes are TRBV29-1 and TRBJ1-2, with TRBD1 matching 9 bases. The V gene's germline CDR1 is SQVTM and CDR2 ANQGSEA. The CDR3 is made up of 14 amino acids. V dropped 4 bases and J dropped 7; count of bases not matched to a gene: 10. CDR3 amino acids: CSVAGTGLDAGYTF. The CDR3 DNA reads TGCAGCGTTGCCGGGACAGGGCTTGATGCTGGCTACACCTTC.

The rearrangement links TRBV6-5 to TRBJ2-3, with D uncertain. Germline lookup yields CDR1 MNHEY and CDR2 SVGAGI. The CDR3 extends over 16 amino acids. V dropped 6 bases and J dropped 7 bases, with 23 bases sitting between them. The chain's CDR3 is CASRTGGYGVYHTQYF. CDR3 DNA sequence: TGTGCCAGCAGAACGGGTGGGTACGGAGTCTATCATACGCAGTATTTT.

Details on this clonotype: The germline gene is not matched at one end of the junction; a read error may be the cause. The J gene is TRBJ1-2, the V gene TRBV29-1, with a tentative D call TRBD1 (6 bases). The CDR3 is 14 residues long. Germline CDR1 reads SQVTM; CDR2 reads ANQGSEA. Here the CDR3 DNA reads TGCAGCGCCAAGTTTGGACAGTCGATCTATGACTACACCTTC. This codes for CSAKFGQSIYDYTF.

This clonotype occurred a few times. The chain carries TRBV11-1 and TRBJ2-7; D is uncertain. The CDR3 has 13 residues. Germline CDR1 is SGHAT and CDR2 is FQDESV (reference sequence). V was shortened by 1 base and J by 6 bases, with 10 bases between the two germline ends. The CDR3 sequence: CASSLGYLREQYF. The DNA of the CDR3 is TGTGCCAGCAGCTTAGGATACCTCCGCGAGCAGTACTTC.

This clonotype was picked up many times. This sequence joins TRBV5-4 and TRBJ2-5, with D perhaps matching TRBD1 (6 bases). The length of the CDR3 is 15 residues. In germline, CDR1 is SGHNT, CDR2 YYREEE (reference sequence). Trimming pared 0 bases from V and 1 base from J, leaving 10 bases between. This CDR3 reads CASSLARTAQETQYF. CDR3 bases: TGTGCCAGCAGCTTGGCCAGGACAGCCCAAGAGACCCAGTACTTC.

Concerning this clonotype: Likely a read error: the CDR3 ends without its conserved phenylalanine or tryptophan. CDR3 bases: TGTGCCGCCCAGGACGGGACTCTCTCCTACGAGCAGTACCTT. It is translated as CAAQDGTLSYEQYL. The V gene is TRBV5-4, the J gene TRBJ2-7; a weak D match, TRBD2 (6 bases). The CDR3 is made up of 14 amino acids. CDR1 is SGHNT, CDR2 YYREEE, per germline (reference sequence). V gave up 10 bases and J gave up 0 bases, with 17 bases separating them.

Notes on this clonotype: A junction boundary mismatches the germline segment, possibly from a read error. The chain joins TRBV4-2 to TRBJ2-3; D may correspond to TRBD1 or TRBD2 (5 bases each). CDR1 and CDR2 from the germline V gene are LGHNA and YNFKEQ. The CDR3 extends over 18 amino acids. CDR3 protein: CASSQVALLARATVTQYF. CDR3 in DNA: TGTGCCAGCAGCCAAGTGGCGCTTTTAGCGAGAGCGACAGTTACGCAGTATTTT.

As regards this clonotype: Because the CDR3 is missing its conserved closing phenylalanine or tryptophan, this is likely a read error. The DNA is left out, because the CDR3 cannot be placed on it with certainty; the CDR3 is given as TCRdb lists it. The rearrangement links TRBV11-2 to TRBJ2-1; the table's D call, TRBD2, was not checked against the DNA. The CDR3 spans 14 residues, counting both ends. Germline values: CDR1 SGHAT, CDR2 FQNNGV. This chain's CDR3 is CASSLYRLVSERFH.

With respect to this clonotype: This sequence may be a read error, since a much larger clone differs from it by one base. V usage is TRBV13 and J usage is TRBJ2-1; D could derive from TRBD1 or TRBD2 (6 bases each). Germline CDR1 PRHDT, CDR2 FYEKMQ (reference sequence). This CDR3 contains 18 residues. Trimming shortened V by 5 bases and J by 6 bases, and 26 bases separated the two germline ends. The CDR3, as DNA: TGTGCCAGCAGCCCCCTGGCCGGCGGGACAAACCAGGGCAATGAGCAGTTCTTC. This sequence encodes CASSPLAGGTNQGNEQFF.

This clonotype was observed a handful of times. One end of the junction does not line up with germline, which may come from a read error. The CDR3 here is CASGRPSTGSYGYIF. CDR3 DNA: TGTGCCAGCGGTCGACCCTCGACTGGGAGCTATGGCTACATCTTC. The V gene is TRBV6-5, the J gene TRBJ1-2; D gene unclear. CDR3 length equals 15 residues. Looked up from germline, CDR1 is MNHEY and CDR2 is SVGAGI.

A note on this clonotype: The junction does not match germline at one end; this may be a read error. This chain links TRBV6-2 or TRBV6-3 with TRBJ2-3; 11 nucleotides align to TRBD1. Germline V CDR1 and CDR2: MNHEY, SVGEGT. The CDR3 loop spans 16 amino acids. CDR3 nucleotides: TGTGCTAGCAGCTTCGTGGGACAGGGGGTAATGGATACGCAGTATTTT. Amino acids: CASSFVGQGVMDTQYF.

V is TRBV12-3 or TRBV12-4 and J is TRBJ2-3; D remains unclear. The germline V and J ends were trimmed by 5 bases and 2 bases, with 11 bases remaining between them. The CDR3 extends over 14 amino acids. The CDR3 region has the DNA TGTGCCAGCAGTATGCGTCGGAACACAGATACGCAGTATTTT. Translating gives CASSMRRNTDTQYF.

V gene TRBV7-3 combines with J gene TRBJ2-2; TRBD2 matches at 7 bases. The CDR3 sequence is 15 residues long. Germline V lookup: CDR1 SGHTA, CDR2 FQGTGA. After removal of 0 bases from V and 4 bases from J, the junction contained 2 bases not matched to a gene. CDR3 bases: TGTGCCAGCAGCTTAACGGGCGGGAGCACCGGGGAGCTGTTTTTT. It yields the protein CASSLTGGSTGELFF.

Details on this clonotype: Since no conserved phenylalanine or tryptophan closes the CDR3, a read error is the likely cause. V is TRBV5-1 and J is TRBJ2-1; 11 bases line up with TRBD1. This CDR3 region has 16 residues. From germline, CDR1 is SGHRS and CDR2 YFSETQ. CDR3 coding DNA: TGCGCCAACAGCCCCTTCGGGACAGGGGGTTACAATGAGCAGTTCTTA. Its translation: CANSPFGTGGYNEQFL.

Turning to this clonotype: Mismatch with germline at one junction end may stem from a read error. The rearrangement links TRBV4-2 to TRBJ1-1; 8 positions match TRBD1. The germline V gene encodes CDR1 LGHNA and CDR2 YNFKEQ. The CDR3 contains 17 residues. DNA for the CDR3: TGTGCCAGCAGCCAAGTGTACGGACAGGGTTTTCGGACTGGAGCTTTCTTT. Amino acid sequence: CASSQVYGQGFRTGAFF.

This clonotype was observed a few times. J is TRBJ2-7 and V is TRBV4-2; D is ambiguous. The CDR3 sequence is 16 residues long. The germline V and J ends were trimmed by 0 bases and 0 bases, with 12 bases remaining between them. CDR1 and CDR2 from the germline V gene are LGHNA and YNFKEQ. The CDR3 loop is CASSQDERSYSYEQYF. CDR3 nucleotides: TGTGCCAGCAGCCAAGATGAGAGGTCTTACTCCTACGAGCAGTACTTC.

This clonotype showed up many times. The chain employs TRBV5-4 and TRBJ2-1; the D gene is possibly TRBD2 (6 bases). The CDR3 contains 15 residues. Trimming took 0 bases from V and 0 from J, leaving 7 bases between them. CDR1 and CDR2 from the germline V gene are SGHNT and YYREEE (reference sequence). CDR3 amino acids: CASSLGGNSYNEQFF. In nucleotides, the CDR3 is TGTGCCAGCAGCTTGGGCGGGAACTCCTACAATGAGCAGTTCTTC.

This clonotype came up many times. CDR3 region: CASSYQDTGELFF. For the CDR3, the DNA is TGTGCCAGCAGTTACCAGGACACCGGGGAGCTGTTTTTT. The J gene is TRBJ2-2, the V gene TRBV6-5; D not resolved. V was pared by 2 bases and J by 3 bases, with 4 bases between. Germline V gene lookup returns CDR1 MNHEY and CDR2 SVGAGI. The CDR3 consists of 13 residues.

As to this clonotype: Since no conserved phenylalanine or tryptophan closes the CDR3, a read error is the likely cause. The DNA is omitted, as the CDR3 cannot be located on it reliably, and the CDR3 follows TCRdb's listing. The chain has TRBV21-1 and TRBJ2-3; TRBD1 is the table's D call, not checked against the DNA. TRBV21-1 is flagged as a pseudogene. The CDR3 sequence runs 17 residues, both termini included. The CDR3 sequence is CASSKVQNRGRLDTQYL.

The V and J genes are TRBV6-2 or TRBV6-3 and TRBJ2-1; 8 bases are a match to TRBD2. The germline V gene encodes CDR1 MNHEY and CDR2 SVGEGT. The V segment lost 7 bases and the J segment 6 bases; nucleotides outside the gene matches: 11. The CDR3 spans 15 residues. The CDR3 nucleotides are TGTGCCAGCACTCGACGACTACTAGCGGCCAATGAGCAGTTCTTC. This translates into CASTRRLLAANEQFF.

Worth noting for this clonotype: A junction end diverges from the germline sequence, so it may reflect a read error. This chain uses TRBV4-3 with TRBJ2-7; tentative D call: TRBD2 (5 bases). Germline-derived CDR1 and CDR2 are LGHNA and YSLEER. The CDR3 has 15 amino acids. The CDR3 nucleotides are TGCGCCAGCGGCCAAGAACCTGATGGAGGATACGAGCAGTACTTC. It encodes CASGQEPDGGYEQYF.

This clonotype was counted once. Since a much larger clone is just one base distant, this may be a read error. V and J are TRBV14 and TRBJ2-1; 8 bases are shared with TRBD1. Germline V gene lookup returns CDR1 SGHDN and CDR2 FVKESK. The CDR3 runs 16 residues. Here the CDR3 reads CVSSQDFGQGYNEQFF. The CDR3 DNA is TGTGTCAGCAGCCAAGATTTCGGACAGGGTTACAATGAGCAGTTCTTC.

Concerning this clonotype itself: One end of the junction fails to match germline, which may point to a read error. The chain couples TRBV5-6 to TRBJ2-2; D is uncertain. In germline, CDR1 is SGHDT, CDR2 YYEEEE. The CDR3 extends over 15 amino acids. The CDR3 nucleotides are TGTACCAGCAGCTTGGCACCCAGAGTTACCGGGGAGCTGTTTTTT. Translating it yields CTSSLAPRVTGELFF.

The J gene is TRBJ2-2, the V gene TRBV29-1, with unresolved D. Germline-derived CDR1 and CDR2 are SQVTM and ANQGSEA. The length of the CDR3 is 15 residues. Trimming took off 2 bases at V and 7 bases at J, with 17 bases between the two ends. CDR3 region: CSVEFADKRIGELFF. The CDR3 nucleotides are TGCAGCGTTGAATTTGCAGACAAAAGGATCGGGGAGCTGTTTTTT.

This clonotype was seen a single time. This is likely a read error, given that the CDR3 carries no conserved phenylalanine or tryptophan at its end. The chain recombines TRBV11-2 with TRBJ1-4; D unclear. Trimming stripped 0 bases from V and 4 bases from J, with 9 bases between. This CDR3 is 15 amino acids long. Germline V gene lookup returns CDR1 SGHAT and CDR2 FQNNGV. For the CDR3, the DNA is TGTGCCAGCAGCTTAGACGGGTCCGTTAATGAAAAACTGTTTCTT. This translates into CASSLDGSVNEKLFL.

Of note for this clonotype: Mismatch with germline at one junction end may stem from a read error. This chain joins TRBV10-3 and TRBJ2-1; D might be TRBD2 (7 bases). The CDR3 sequence is 13 residues long. Germline V gives CDR1 ENHRY, CDR2 SYGVKD. CDR3 nucleotides: TGTCCCATCAATGAGCGGGACGACAGGGAGCAGTTCTTC. As protein: CPINERDDREQFF.

A word on this clonotype: The junction departs from the called germline gene at one end, perhaps through a read error. The V and J genes are TRBV11-2 and TRBJ1-1; 7 nucleotides match TRBD1. CDR3 length: 14 amino acids. Germline CDR1 is SGHAT and CDR2 is FQNNGV. CDR3 sequence: CVSSRDRVMNEAFF. The CDR3 DNA is TGTGTCAGCAGCCGTGACAGGGTAATGAATGAAGCTTTCTTT.

This chain uses TRBV11-2 with TRBJ2-5; 8 bases map to TRBD2. The CDR3 runs to 16 residues. Trimming took 11 bases from V and 3 from J; bases not matched to a gene: 17. CDR1 and CDR2 (germline): SGHAT, FQNNGV. The CDR3 loop reads CACYQTLGGGKETQYF. CDR3 coding DNA: TGTGCCTGCTACCAAACTCTTGGCGGGGGGAAAGAGACCCAGTACTTC.